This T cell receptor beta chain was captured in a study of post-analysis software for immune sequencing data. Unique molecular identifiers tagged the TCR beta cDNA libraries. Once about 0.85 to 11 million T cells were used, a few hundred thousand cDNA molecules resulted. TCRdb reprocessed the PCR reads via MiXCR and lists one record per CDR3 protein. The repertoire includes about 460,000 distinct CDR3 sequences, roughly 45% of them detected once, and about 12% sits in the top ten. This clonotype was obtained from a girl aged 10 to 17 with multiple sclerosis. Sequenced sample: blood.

The CDR3 region is CASSQGGIGYGYTF. The CDR3 DNA reads TGCGCCAGCAGCCAAGGGGGGATCGGCTATGGCTACACCTTC. The chain employs TRBV4-1 and TRBJ1-2, with D maybe TRBD1 (5 bases). In germline, CDR1 is MGHRA, CDR2 YSYEKL. CDR3 size: 14 residues. Between the trimmed V and J ends, which lost 1 base and 4 bases, there was a span of 10 bases.